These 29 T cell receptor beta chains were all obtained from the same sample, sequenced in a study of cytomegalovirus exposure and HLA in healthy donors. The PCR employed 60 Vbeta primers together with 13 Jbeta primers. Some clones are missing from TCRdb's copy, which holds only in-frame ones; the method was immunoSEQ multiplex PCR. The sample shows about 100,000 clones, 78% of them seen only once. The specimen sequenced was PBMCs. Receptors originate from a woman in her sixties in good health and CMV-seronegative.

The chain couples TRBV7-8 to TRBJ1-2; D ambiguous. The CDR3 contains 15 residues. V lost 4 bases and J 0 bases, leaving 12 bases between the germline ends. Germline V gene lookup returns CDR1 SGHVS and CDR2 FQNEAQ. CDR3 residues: CASSSKIMANYGYTF. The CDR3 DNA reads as TGTGCCAGCAGCTCTAAAATTATGGCTAACTATGGCTACACCTTC.

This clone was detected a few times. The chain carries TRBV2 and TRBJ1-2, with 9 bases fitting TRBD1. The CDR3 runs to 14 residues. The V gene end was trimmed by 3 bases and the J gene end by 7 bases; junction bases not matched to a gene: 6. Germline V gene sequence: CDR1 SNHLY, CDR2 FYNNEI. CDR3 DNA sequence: TGTGCCAGCAGTGACCTAGGGACAGGGCTTGGCTACACCTTC. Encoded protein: CASSDLGTGLGYTF.

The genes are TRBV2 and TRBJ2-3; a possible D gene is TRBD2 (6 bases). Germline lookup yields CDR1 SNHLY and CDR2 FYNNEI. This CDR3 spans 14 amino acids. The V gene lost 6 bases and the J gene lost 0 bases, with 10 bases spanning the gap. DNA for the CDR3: TGTGCCAGCAGGGCCGGGACTAGCACAGATACGCAGTATTTT. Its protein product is CASRAGTSTDTQYF. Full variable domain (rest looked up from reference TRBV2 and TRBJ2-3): EPEVTQTPSHQVTQMGQEVILRCVPISNHLYFYWYRQILGQKVEFLVSFYNNEISEKSEIFDDQFSVERPDGSNFTLKIRSTKLEDSAMYFCASRAGTSTDTQYFGPGTRLTVL.

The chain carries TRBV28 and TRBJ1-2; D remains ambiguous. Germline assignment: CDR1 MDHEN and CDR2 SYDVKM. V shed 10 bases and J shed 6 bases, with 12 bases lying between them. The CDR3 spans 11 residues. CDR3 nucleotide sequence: TGTGCCACCGCTTCGGGTGATGGCTACACCTTC. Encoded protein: CATASGDGYTF.

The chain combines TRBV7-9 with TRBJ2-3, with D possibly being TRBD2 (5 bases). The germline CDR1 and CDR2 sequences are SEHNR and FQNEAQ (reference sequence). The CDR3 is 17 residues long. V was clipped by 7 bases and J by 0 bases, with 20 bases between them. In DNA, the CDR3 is TGTGCCAGCACCTACGGGAACTTGGCTCCTAGCACAGATACGCAGTATTTT. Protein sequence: CASTYGNLAPSTDTQYF.

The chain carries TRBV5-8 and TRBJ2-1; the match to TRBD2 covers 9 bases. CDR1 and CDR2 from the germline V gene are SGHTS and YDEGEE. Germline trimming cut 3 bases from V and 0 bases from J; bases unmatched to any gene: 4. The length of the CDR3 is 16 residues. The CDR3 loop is CASSSGLALSYNEQFF. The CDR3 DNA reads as TGTGCCAGCAGCTCAGGACTAGCGCTCTCCTACAATGAGCAGTTCTTC.

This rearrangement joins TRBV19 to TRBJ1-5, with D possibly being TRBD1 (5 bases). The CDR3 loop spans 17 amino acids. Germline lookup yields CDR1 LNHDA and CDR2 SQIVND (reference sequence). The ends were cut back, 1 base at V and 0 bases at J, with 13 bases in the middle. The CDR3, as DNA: TGTGCCAGTAGTATAGGTTCCAGGGCTTATAGCAATCAGCCCCAGCATTTT. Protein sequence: CASSIGSRAYSNQPQHF.

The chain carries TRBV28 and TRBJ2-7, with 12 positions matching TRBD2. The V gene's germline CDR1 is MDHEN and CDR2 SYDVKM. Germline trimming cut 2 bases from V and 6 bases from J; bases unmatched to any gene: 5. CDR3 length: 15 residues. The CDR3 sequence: CASSLATSGSAEQYF. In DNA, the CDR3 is TGTGCCAGCAGTTTAGCGACTAGCGGGAGTGCCGAGCAGTACTTC.

CDR3 bases: TGTGCCAGCAGCTTACCCAGACAGGACAAAAACATTCAGTACTTC. Translated, it gives CASSLPRQDKNIQYF. The chain is built from TRBV7-9 and TRBJ2-4; TRBD1 is a possible D gene (6 bases). The V end was cut by 2 bases, the J end by 3 bases, with 11 bases between. The CDR3 runs 15 residues. Germline-derived CDR1 and CDR2 are SEHNR and FQNEAQ (reference sequence).

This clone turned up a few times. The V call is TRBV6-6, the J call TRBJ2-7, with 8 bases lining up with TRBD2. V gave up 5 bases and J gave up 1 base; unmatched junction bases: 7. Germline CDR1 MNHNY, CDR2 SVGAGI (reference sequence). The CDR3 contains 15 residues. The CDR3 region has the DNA TGTGCCAGCAGTAAGAGCGGGGGCCTTTCCTACGAGCAGTACTTC. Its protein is CASSKSGGLSYEQYF.

CDR3 nucleotides: TGTGCCAGCAGCCTACAGGAAAATCAGCCCCAGCATTTT. Amino acid sequence: CASSLQENQPQHF. The rearrangement joins TRBV7-9 to TRBJ1-5, with a tentative D call TRBD1 (5 bases). Germline V gene data show CDR1 as SEHNR and CDR2 as FQNEAQ (reference sequence). The CDR3 consists of 13 residues. Trimming took 5 bases from V and 4 from J, leaving 9 bases between them.

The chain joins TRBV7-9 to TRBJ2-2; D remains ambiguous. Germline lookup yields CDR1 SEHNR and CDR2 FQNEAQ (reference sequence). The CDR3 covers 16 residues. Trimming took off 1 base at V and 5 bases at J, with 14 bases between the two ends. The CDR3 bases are TGTGCCAGCAGCTTAGATCCGTGGCAAGTAACCGGGGAGCTGTTTTTT. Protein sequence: CASSLDPWQVTGELFF.

The DNA for the CDR3 is TGTGCCAGCAGCTTAGGAGCGGGATCTGGCTACACCTTC. Amino acid sequence: CASSLGAGSGYTF. This chain uses TRBV7-2 with TRBJ1-2; no clear D gene. From germline, CDR1 is SGHTA and CDR2 FQGNSA. Trimming stripped 1 base from V and 7 bases from J, with 10 bases between. CDR3 length: 13 amino acids.

CDR3 in amino acids: CASSSYRAGQPQHF. In DNA, the CDR3 is TGTGCCAGCAGCTCCTACAGGGCGGGTCAGCCCCAGCATTTT. V and J are TRBV7-8 and TRBJ1-5, with D possibly TRBD1 on 6 matching bases. CDR1 is SGHVS, CDR2 FQNEAQ, per germline. The V end lost 4 bases, the J end lost 6 bases, and 13 bases lay between the germline ends. The CDR3 totals 14 residues. The entire variable domain, with the rest obtained from reference TRBV7-8 and TRBJ1-5, is as follows: GAGVSQSPRYKVAKRGQDVALRCDPISGHVSLFWYQQALGQGPEFLTYFQNEAQLDKSGLPSDRFFAERPEGSVSTLKIQRTQQEDSAVYLCASSSYRAGQPQHFGDGTRLSIL.

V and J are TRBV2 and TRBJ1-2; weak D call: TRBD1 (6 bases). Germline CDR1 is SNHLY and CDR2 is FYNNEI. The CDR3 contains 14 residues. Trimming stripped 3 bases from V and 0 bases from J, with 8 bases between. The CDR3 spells CASSEQGTNYGYTF. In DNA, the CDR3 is TGTGCCAGCAGTGAGCAGGGGACTAACTATGGCTACACCTTC.

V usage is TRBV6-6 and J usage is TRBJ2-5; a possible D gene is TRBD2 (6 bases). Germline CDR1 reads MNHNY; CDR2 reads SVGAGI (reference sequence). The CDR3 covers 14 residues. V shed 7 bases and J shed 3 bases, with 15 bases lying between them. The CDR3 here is CASTRGWGEETQYF. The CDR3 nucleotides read TGTGCCAGCACTCGAGGTTGGGGGGAAGAGACCCAGTACTTC.

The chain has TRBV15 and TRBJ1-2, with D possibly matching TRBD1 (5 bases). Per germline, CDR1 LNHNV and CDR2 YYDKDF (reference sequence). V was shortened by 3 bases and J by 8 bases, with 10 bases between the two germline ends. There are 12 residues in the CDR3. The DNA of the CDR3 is TGTGCCACCAGCAGGGGGGGATACGGCTACACCTTC. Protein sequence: CATSRGGYGYTF.

Written as DNA, the CDR3 is TGTGCCAGCAGTGCCTGGGAGGGGTTTGGGGGTCCTAATGAAAAACTGTTTTTT. Translated, it gives CASSAWEGFGGPNEKLFF. The V gene is TRBV6-1, the J gene TRBJ1-4; D possibly corresponds to TRBD1 (5 bases). Between the trimmed V and J ends, which lost 4 bases and 3 bases, there was a span of 21 bases. In germline, CDR1 is MNHNS, CDR2 SASEGT. The CDR3 contains 18 residues.

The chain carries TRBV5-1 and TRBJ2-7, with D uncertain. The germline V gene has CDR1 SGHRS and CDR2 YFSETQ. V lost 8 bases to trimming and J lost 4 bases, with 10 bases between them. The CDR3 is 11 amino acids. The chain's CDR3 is CASKDSYEQYF. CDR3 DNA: TGCGCCAGTAAAGACTCGTACGAGCAGTACTTC. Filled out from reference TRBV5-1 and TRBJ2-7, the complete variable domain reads KAGVTQTPRYLIKTRGQQVTLSCSPISGHRSVSWYQQTPGQGLQFLFEYFSETQRNKGNFPGRFSGRQFSNSRSEMNVSTLELGDSALYLCASKDSYEQYFGPGTRLTVT.

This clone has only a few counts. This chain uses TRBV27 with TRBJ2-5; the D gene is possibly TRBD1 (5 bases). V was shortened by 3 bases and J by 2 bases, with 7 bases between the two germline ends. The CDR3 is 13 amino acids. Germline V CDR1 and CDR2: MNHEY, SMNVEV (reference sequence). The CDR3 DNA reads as TGTGCCAGCAGTTTCACAGGACAAGAGACCCAGTACTTC. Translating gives CASSFTGQETQYF.

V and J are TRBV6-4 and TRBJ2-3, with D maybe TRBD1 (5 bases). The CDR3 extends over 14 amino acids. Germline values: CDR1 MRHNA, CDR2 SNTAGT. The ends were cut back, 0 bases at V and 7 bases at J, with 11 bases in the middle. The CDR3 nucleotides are TGTGCCAGCAGTGACTCGGATGGGGCGTATACGCAGTATTTT. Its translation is CASSDSDGAYTQYF.

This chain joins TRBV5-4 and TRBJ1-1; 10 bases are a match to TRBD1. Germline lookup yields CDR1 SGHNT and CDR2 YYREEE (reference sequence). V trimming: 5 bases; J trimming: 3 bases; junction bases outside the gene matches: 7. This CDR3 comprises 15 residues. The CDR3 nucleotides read TGTGCCAGCAGGTTGACAGGGGGCGCTGACACTGAAGCTTTCTTT. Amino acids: CASRLTGGADTEAFF.

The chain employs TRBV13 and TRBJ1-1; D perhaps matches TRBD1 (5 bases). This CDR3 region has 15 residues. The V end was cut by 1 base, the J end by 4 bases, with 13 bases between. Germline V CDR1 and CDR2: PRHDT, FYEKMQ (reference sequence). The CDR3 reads CASSLVGPAGTEAFF. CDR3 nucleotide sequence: TGTGCCAGCAGCTTAGTGGGGCCCGCCGGCACTGAAGCTTTCTTT.

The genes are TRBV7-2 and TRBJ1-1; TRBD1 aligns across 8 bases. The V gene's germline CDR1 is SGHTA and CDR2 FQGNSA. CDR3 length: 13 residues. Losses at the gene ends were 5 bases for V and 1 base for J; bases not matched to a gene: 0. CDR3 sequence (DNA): TGTGCCAGCAGCGGACAGGGGAACACTGAAGCTTTCTTT. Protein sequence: CASSGQGNTEAFF.

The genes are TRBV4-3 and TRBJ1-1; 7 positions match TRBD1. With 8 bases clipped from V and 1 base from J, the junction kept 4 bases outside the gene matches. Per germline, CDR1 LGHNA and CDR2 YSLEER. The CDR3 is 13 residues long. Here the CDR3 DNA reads TGCGCCAGCGGGAGACAGGGGAACACTGAAGCTTTCTTT. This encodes CASGRQGNTEAFF.

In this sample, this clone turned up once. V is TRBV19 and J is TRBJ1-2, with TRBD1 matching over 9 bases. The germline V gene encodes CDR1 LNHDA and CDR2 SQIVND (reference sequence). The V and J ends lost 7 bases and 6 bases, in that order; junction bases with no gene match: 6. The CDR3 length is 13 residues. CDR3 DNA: TGTGCCAGTAAGATGGACAGGGGAAATGGCTACACCTTC. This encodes CASKMDRGNGYTF.

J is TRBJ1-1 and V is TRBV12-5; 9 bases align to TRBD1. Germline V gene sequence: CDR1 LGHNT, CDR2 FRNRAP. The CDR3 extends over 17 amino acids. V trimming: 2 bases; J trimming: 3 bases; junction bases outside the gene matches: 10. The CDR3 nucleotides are TGTGCTAGTGGTTTGAGGACAGGGGTTGGTAGGGACACTGAAGCTTTCTTT. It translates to CASGLRTGVGRDTEAFF. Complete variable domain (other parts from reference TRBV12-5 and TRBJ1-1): DARVTQTPRHKVTEMGQEVTMRCQPILGHNTVFWYRQTMMQGLELLAYFRNRAPLDDSGMPKDRFSAEMPDATLATLKIQPSEPRDSAVYFCASGLRTGVGRDTEAFFGQGTRLTVV.

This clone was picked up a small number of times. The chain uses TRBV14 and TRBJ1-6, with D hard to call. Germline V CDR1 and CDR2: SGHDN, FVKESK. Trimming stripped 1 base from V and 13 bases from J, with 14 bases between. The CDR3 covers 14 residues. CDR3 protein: CASSQGILGSPLHF. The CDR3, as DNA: TGTGCCAGCAGCCAAGGGATCTTGGGGAGCCCCCTCCACTTT.

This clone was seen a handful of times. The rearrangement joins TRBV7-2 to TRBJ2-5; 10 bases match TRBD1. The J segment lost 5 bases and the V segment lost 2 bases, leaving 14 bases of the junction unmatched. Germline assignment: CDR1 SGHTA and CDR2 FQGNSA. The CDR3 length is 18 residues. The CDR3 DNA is TGTGCCAGCAGCTTACACGGGACAGGGGCGGAGGGACAGGAGACCCAGTACTTC. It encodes CASSLHGTGAEGQETQYF.